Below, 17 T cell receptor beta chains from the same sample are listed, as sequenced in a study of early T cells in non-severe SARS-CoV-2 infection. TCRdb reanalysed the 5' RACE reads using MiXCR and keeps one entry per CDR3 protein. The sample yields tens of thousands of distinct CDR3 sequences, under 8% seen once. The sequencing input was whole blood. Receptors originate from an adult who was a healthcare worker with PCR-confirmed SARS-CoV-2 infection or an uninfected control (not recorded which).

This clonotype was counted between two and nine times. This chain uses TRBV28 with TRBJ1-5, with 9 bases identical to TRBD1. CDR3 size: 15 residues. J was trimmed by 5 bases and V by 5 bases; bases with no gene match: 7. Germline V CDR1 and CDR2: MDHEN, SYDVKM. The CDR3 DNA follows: TGTGCCAGCAGTCCTATGGACAGGGGTGATCAGCCCCAGCATTTT. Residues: CASSPMDRGDQPQHF. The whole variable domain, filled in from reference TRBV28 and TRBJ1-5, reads DVKVTQSSRYLVKRTGEKVFLECVQDMDHENMFWYRQDPGLGLRLIYFSYDVKMKEKGDIPEGYSVSREKKERFSLILESASTNQTSMYLCASSPMDRGDQPQHFGDGTRLSIL.

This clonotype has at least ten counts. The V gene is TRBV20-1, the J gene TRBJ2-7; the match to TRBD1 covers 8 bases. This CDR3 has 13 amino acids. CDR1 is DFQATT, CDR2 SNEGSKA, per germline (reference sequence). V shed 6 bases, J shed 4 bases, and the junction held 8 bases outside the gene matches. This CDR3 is CSAGQGGLYEQYF. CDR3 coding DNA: TGCAGTGCCGGACAGGGAGGATTATACGAGCAGTACTTC.

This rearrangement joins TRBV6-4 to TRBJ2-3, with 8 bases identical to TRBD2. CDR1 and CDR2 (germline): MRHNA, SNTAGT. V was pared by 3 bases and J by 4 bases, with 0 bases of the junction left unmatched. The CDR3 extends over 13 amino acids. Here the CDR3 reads CASSEREADTQYF. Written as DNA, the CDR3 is TGTGCCAGCAGTGAGCGGGAGGCAGATACGCAGTATTTT.

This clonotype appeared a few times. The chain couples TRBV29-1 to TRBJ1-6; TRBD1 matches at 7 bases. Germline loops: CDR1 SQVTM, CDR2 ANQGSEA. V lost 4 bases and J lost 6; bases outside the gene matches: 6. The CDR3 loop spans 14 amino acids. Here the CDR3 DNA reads TGCAGCGTTGGATCGGGACAGACTAATTCACCCCTCCACTTT. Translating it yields CSVGSGQTNSPLHF. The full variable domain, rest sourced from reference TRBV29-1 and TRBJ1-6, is SAVISQKPSRDICQRGTSLTIQCQVDSQVTMMFWYRQQPGQSLTLIATANQGSEATYESGFVIDKFPISRPNLTFSTLTVSNMSPEDSSIYLCSVGSGQTNSPLHFGNGTRLTVT.

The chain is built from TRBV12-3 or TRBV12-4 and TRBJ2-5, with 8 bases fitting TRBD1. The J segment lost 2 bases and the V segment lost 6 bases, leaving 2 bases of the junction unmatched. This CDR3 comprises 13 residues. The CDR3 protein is CASSRQGQETQYF. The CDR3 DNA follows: TGTGCCAGCAGCAGACAGGGGCAAGAGACCCAGTACTTC.

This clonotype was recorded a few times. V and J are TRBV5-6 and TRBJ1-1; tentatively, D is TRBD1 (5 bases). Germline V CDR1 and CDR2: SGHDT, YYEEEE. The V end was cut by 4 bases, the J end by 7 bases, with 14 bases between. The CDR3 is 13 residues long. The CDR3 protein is CASSLTFTGEAFF. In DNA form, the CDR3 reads TGTGCCAGCAGCCTTACCTTTACAGGTGAAGCTTTCTTT.

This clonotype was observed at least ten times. CDR3 bases: TGCGCCAGCAGCTTGTCCGGGAGATCCAGTATCAACACTGAAGCTTTCTTT. This sequence encodes CASSLSGRSSINTEAFF. J is TRBJ1-1 and V is TRBV5-1; D gene ambiguous. Germline CDR1 reads SGHRS; CDR2 reads YFSETQ. The V gene lost 1 base and the J gene lost 2 bases, with 18 bases spanning the gap. The CDR3 covers 17 residues.

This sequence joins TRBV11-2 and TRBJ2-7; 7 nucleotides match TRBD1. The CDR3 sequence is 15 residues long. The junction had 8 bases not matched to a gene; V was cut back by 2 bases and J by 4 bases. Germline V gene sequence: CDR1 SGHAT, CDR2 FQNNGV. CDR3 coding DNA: TGTGCCAGCAGCTTAAGAGGGGGCCCCCCTTACGAGCAGTACTTC. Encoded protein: CASSLRGGPPYEQYF.

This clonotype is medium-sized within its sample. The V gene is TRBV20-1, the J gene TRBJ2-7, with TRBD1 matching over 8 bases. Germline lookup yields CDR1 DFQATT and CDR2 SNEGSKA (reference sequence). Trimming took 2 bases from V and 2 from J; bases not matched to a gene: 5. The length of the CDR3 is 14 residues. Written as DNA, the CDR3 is TGCAGTGCTAGACCGCTGGACAGGGCCTACGAGCAGTACTTC. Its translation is CSARPLDRAYEQYF.

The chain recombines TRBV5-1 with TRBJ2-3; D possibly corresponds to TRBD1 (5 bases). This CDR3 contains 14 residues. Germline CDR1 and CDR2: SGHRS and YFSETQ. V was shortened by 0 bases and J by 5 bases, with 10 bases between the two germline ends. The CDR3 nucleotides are TGCGCCAGCAGCTTGGTGGGGCCTGGAGATACGCAGTATTTT. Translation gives CASSLVGPGDTQYF.

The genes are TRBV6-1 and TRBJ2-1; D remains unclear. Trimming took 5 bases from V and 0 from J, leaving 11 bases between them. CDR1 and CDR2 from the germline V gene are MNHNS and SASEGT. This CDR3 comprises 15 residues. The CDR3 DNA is TGTGCCAGCAGTAGCGAACTTAGCTCCTACAATGAGCAGTTCTTC. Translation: CASSSELSSYNEQFF.

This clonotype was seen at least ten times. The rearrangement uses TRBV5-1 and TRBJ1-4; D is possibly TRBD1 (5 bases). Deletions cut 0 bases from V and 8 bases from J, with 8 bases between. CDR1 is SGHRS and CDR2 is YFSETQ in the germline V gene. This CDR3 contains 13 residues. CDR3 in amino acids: CASSLGGREKLFF. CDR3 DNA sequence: TGCGCCAGCAGCTTGGGGGGACGAGAAAAACTGTTTTTT.

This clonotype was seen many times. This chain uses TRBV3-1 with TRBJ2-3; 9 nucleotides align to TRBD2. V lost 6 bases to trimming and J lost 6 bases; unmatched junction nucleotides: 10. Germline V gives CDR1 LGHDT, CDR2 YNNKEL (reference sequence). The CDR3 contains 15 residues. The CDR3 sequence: CASRRAGGPLDTQYF. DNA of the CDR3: TGTGCCAGCAGAAGGGCGGGAGGGCCGTTGGATACGCAGTATTTT.

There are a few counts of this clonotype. The CDR3 coding sequence is TGTGCCAGCAGCCACAACTTTAGCGGGAGGAAGTCCTACGAGCAGTACTTC. Translating gives CASSHNFSGRKSYEQYF. The chain combines TRBV6-1 with TRBJ2-7, with TRBD2 identical over 10 bases. The germline V gene has CDR1 MNHNS and CDR2 SASEGT. This CDR3 contains 17 residues. Germline trimming cut 6 bases from V and 1 base from J; bases unmatched to any gene: 12.

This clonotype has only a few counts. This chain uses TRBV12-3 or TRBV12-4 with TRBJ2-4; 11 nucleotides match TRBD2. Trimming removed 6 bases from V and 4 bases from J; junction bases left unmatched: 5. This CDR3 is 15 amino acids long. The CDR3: CASSSRTSGKNIQYF. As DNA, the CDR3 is TGTGCCAGCAGCTCCAGGACTAGCGGGAAAAACATTCAGTACTTC.

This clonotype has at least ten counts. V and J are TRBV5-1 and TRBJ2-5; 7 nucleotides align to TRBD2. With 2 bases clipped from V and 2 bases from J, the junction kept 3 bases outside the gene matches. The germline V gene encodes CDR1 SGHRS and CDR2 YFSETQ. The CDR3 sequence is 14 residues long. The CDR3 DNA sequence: TGCGCCAGCAGCTTACTAGCGTCGCAAGAGACCCAGTACTTC. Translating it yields CASSLLASQETQYF.

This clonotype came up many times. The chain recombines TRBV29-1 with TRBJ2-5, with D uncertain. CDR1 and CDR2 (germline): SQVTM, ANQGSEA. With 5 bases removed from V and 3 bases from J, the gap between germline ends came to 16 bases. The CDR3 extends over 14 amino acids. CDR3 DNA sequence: TGCAGCGTTCGGTCAGTTGCGGTGAAAGAGACCCAGTACTTC. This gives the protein CSVRSVAVKETQYF.